This TCR beta chain was recovered during a study of CD8+ T cells in alopecia areata (dated by TCRdb to 2016 to 2019). Background for the entire study: Treated patients were enrolled in an open-label pilot trial of oral tofacitinib, 5 to 10 mg twice daily, for moderate-to-severe alopecia areata. TCRbeta CDR3 regions were amplified by immunoSEQ multiplex PCR with 35 Vbeta forward and 13 Jbeta reverse primers. Scalp tissue and sorted CD4+ and CD8+ peripheral blood T cells from patchy and totalis/universalis alopecia areata patients and from healthy controls were covered by human TCRbeta sequencing. Patients received tofacitinib for 6 to 18 months and were then followed off drug for 6 months to check for delayed response and recurrence. In treated patients, disease severity was measured using the SALT score, which gives the percentage of scalp surface area affected. RNA was extracted with the PAXgene miRNA kit for fixed scalp, the miRNeasy kit for PBMCs, and the RNeasy kit for mouse skin. Scalp clonality was compared across normal scalp (n=4), patchy alopecia areata scalp (n=8), and alopecia totalis/universalis scalp (n=8). Biopsies were taken from tofacitinib-treated patients at baseline and again at 4 and 24 weeks into treatment, and several of those patients also had a later scalp biopsy. To study T cell clonal expansion in alopecia areata, the researchers applied high-throughput TCRbeta sequencing to both the C3H/HeJ mouse model and human patients. Results and caveats for the whole study, not just this receptor: Shared TCR sequences between patients were less evident than in mice, which may be partly attributable to HLA diversity in the patient population. Because the treated cohort was small and had just a single nonresponder, larger studies are needed to establish links between baseline CD8+ expansion and response. Compared with normal scalp, lesional scalp had higher clonality and more expanded CD8+ clones, particularly in alopecia totalis/universalis, a pattern that suggests antigenic drive. Scalp TCR repertoire analysis is complicated because resident alphabeta T cells in normal human skin are also sequenced, whereas mouse skin is dominated by gammadelta T cells. During tofacitinib treatment, many expanded lesional clones stuck around in both scalp and blood, and this persistence may partly explain why relapse happens after treatment is stopped. Scalp clonality and the number of expanded CD8+ clones among the top 100 scalp clones were significantly decreased by tofacitinib.

Clipping removes 5 bases from V and 2 bases from J, with 6 as the unmatched junction base count. Taken from the germline V gene, the CDR1 and CDR2 loops are KGHSH and LQKENI. From the cysteine through the phenylalanine, the CDR3 covers 14 amino acids. CDR3 DNA only is kept here, 42 bases in frame from base 1. This clone was counted a single time. Which antigen it targets is not known. Base-call qualities are not available, and no considerably larger clone is one nucleotide away. The sample's time point label is to be understood as: around 22 weeks on oral tofacitinib. The sample's treatment or condition label, decoded: oral pan-JAK inhibitor, 5-10 mg twice daily. From alopecia areata patients, peripheral blood was collected along with lesional scalp punch biopsies. PBMCs were isolated by density centrifugation and stained for CD3, CD4 and CD8, after which CD4+ and CD8+ T cells were sorted on a FACSAria.

The library was made by the immunoSEQ multiplex PCR assay. RNA was extracted from all samples and reverse transcribed into cDNA, which served as template for TCR sequencing. First-strand cDNA was synthesized with SuperScript III using a 2:1 mix of oligo-dT and random hexamers. Amplification bias was assessed with a synthetic immune receptor repertoire, and residual bias was removed computationally. Per the authors' processing: Raw reads were preprocessed to remove errors, and CDR3 was defined according to IMGT conventions as the region from the conserved cysteine to phenylalanine. Clonality was computed as 1 minus the Shannon entropy, with the entropy normalized by log2 of the number of productive unique TCRs. Whether scalp clones were CD4 or CD8 was inferred by matching scalp TCRbeta sequences against CD4 and CD8 repertoires sorted from blood. Here the immuneACCESS table is served through TCRdb, limited to in-frame sequences with V and J called. Missing clones are a known gap in these copies; in checked studies unresolved V genes cover under half, and the rest lacks a known reason. V and J calls plus clone size are reproduced from that table; the DNA served to infer D and trimming. This sample comprises 180,000 or so clones, roughly 60% of them detected only once. The ten largest clones represent about 5% of the sample.

This sample comprised CD4+ T cells sorted from blood, obtained at week 24, from a patient treated with tofacitinib. This clonotype originated in a human donor with alopecia areata. This sequence uses TRBV18 and TRBJ2-7, with 7 middle bases fitting TRBD1. The nucleotides are TGTGCCAGCTCAACGTACAGGGGCCCCTACGAGCAGTACTTC. It translates to CASSTYRGPYEQYF.